Listed here are 14 T cell receptor beta chains from one sample, sequenced in a study of blood T cell repertoires in COVID-19 (dated by TCRdb to about 2020). Libraries were constructed by the immunoSEQ multiplex PCR assay. TCRdb carries this immuneACCESS record with in-frame sequences only. Its versions omit some clonotypes, under half of them owing to an unresolved V gene in the studies checked, with the rest unexplained. The sample table lists some 91,000 clones, over 65% of them with a count of one. Jointly, the top ten make up over 10% of the sample. The sample was peripheral blood. The receptor source for this set is a human donor in a cohort sampled during active COVID-19.

The V and J genes are TRBV10-2 and TRBJ2-1, with D perhaps matching TRBD2 (7 bases). The CDR3 has 13 amino acids. Germline V CDR1 and CDR2: WSHSY, SAAADI. V was clipped by 7 bases and J by 5 bases, with 12 bases between them. The CDR3 nucleotides read TGCGCCAGCACGCGGGGGCCCGACAATGAGCAGTTCTTC. Translating gives CASTRGPDNEQFF.

The CDR3 region has the DNA TGTGCCAGCAGCGTAGACGGTCCCACAGAATTGATCTCTGGAAACACCATATATTTT. Amino acid sequence: CASSVDGPTELISGNTIYF. The chain links TRBV9 to TRBJ1-3; D not resolved. The CDR3 extends over 19 amino acids. In germline, CDR1 is SGDLS, CDR2 YYNGEE. Trimming left V 0 bases short and J 0 bases short, with 19 bases between.

The chain combines TRBV7-2 with TRBJ1-1, with 10 positions matching TRBD1. This CDR3 spans 14 amino acids. Unmatched junction bases numbered 8, after V lost 3 bases and J lost 10 bases. CDR1 and CDR2 from the germline V gene are SGHTA and FQGNSA. The CDR3 spells CASSFPRQGAGAFF. The CDR3, as DNA: TGTGCCAGCAGCTTTCCGAGACAGGGGGCGGGAGCTTTCTTT.

The chain links TRBV18 to TRBJ1-1, with 7 nucleotides matching TRBD1. J was trimmed by 4 bases and V by 3 bases; bases with no gene match: 5. The germline V gene encodes CDR1 KGHSH and CDR2 LQKENI. The CDR3 runs 14 residues. The CDR3 sequence: CASSPRQGSTEAFF. CDR3 DNA sequence: TGTGCCAGCTCACCTCGACAGGGATCCACTGAAGCTTTCTTT.

The rearrangement links TRBV4-3 to TRBJ1-6; D may be TRBD1 (6 bases). Germline CDR1 and CDR2: LGHNA and YSLEER. V lost 0 bases, J lost 1 base, and 16 bases lay in between. The CDR3 extends over 19 amino acids. CDR3 DNA: TGCGCCAGCAGCCAAGAGGGCAGGGGAACGGGATCCTATAATTCACCCCTCCACTTT. Amino acids: CASSQEGRGTGSYNSPLHF.

J is TRBJ2-2 and V is TRBV7-2, with 9 positions matching TRBD1. The trim removed 6 bases at V and 2 bases at J, leaving 10 bases unmatched. Germline V gives CDR1 SGHTA, CDR2 FQGNSA. The CDR3 length is 17 residues. The CDR3 is CASRLTGGNGNTGELFF. The CDR3 DNA reads TGTGCCAGCAGACTGACAGGGGGTAACGGTAACACCGGGGAGCTGTTTTTT. Supplemented by reference TRBV7-2 and TRBJ2-2, the full variable domain reads GAGVSQSPSNKVTEKGKDVELRCDPISGHTALYWYRQSLGQGLEFLIYFQGNSAPDKSGLPSDRFSAERTGGSVSTLTIQRTQQEDSAVYLCASRLTGGNGNTGELFFGEGSRLTVL.

This clone was seen ten or more times. The CDR3 DNA follows: TGCAGGTTTCGTGTTGAGCAGTTCTTC. It is translated as CRFRVEQFF. This chain joins TRBV20-1 and TRBJ2-1; D gene ambiguous. CDR1 is DFQATT, CDR2 SNEGSKA, per germline (reference sequence). The CDR3 consists of 9 residues.

The V and J genes are TRBV7-8 and TRBJ2-2; the D gene is possibly TRBD1 (6 bases). Germline V CDR1 and CDR2: SGHVS, FQNEAQ. The V and J ends lost 4 bases and 4 bases respectively, with 16 bases between them. This CDR3 has 16 amino acids. CDR3 region: CASSSPGGQITGELFF. The CDR3 coding sequence is TGTGCCAGCAGCTCCCCTGGGGGACAAATCACCGGGGAGCTGTTTTTT.

This chain uses TRBV3-1 (or the pseudogene TRBV3-2) with TRBJ1-4; D gene unclear. This CDR3 has 15 residues. CDR1 and CDR2 from the germline V gene are LGHDT and YNNKEL (reference sequence). Trimming shortened V by 0 bases and J by 7 bases, and 12 bases separated the two germline ends. This CDR3 reads CASSQEGRPSEKLFF. Here the CDR3 DNA reads TGTGCCAGCAGCCAAGAGGGTCGTCCTAGTGAAAAACTGTTTTTT.

This clone was counted only a few times. V and J are TRBV16 and TRBJ1-5; 7 bases match TRBD1. After removal of 0 bases from V and 0 bases from J, the junction contained 11 bases not matched to a gene. The CDR3 consists of 19 residues. CDR1 KGHSY and CDR2 FQNENV come from the germline V gene. The CDR3 nucleotides are TGTGCCAGCAGCCAATCGCGGGACAGCCTTGGGGGTAGCAATCAGCCCCAGCATTTT. It translates to CASSQSRDSLGGSNQPQHF.

This clone appeared a single time. This chain connects TRBV11-2 to TRBJ1-3; 7 bases agree with TRBD1. This CDR3 spans 15 amino acids. CDR1 and CDR2 from the germline V gene are SGHAT and FQNNGV. V was clipped by 4 bases and J by 0 bases; unmatched bases: 3. In DNA form, the CDR3 reads TGTGCCAGCAGCTCGACAGGGATCTCTGGAAACACCATATATTTT. It yields the protein CASSSTGISGNTIYF.

Here the CDR3 reads CASSFSSGGLLRETQYF. The CDR3 DNA follows: TGTGCCAGCAGCTTTTCTAGCGGGGGGCTGCTAAGGGAGACCCAGTACTTC. The chain employs TRBV7-9 and TRBJ2-5; 11 bases match TRBD2. The CDR3 extends over 17 amino acids. CDR1 is SEHNR, CDR2 FQNEAQ, per germline (reference sequence). Trimming at V came to 3 bases and at J to 5 bases, leaving 11 bases not matched to a gene.

This chain uses TRBV5-1 with TRBJ1-2, with D maybe TRBD1 (6 bases). V was cut by 4 bases and J by 8 bases, with 21 bases left in between. This CDR3 is 15 amino acids long. Germline V gene lookup returns CDR1 SGHRS and CDR2 YFSETQ. This CDR3 reads CASSPYYGTPIGYTF. The CDR3 DNA is TGCGCCAGCAGCCCCTATTACGGGACACCCATCGGCTACACCTTC. Based on the CDR3 plus reference TRBV5-1 and TRBJ1-2, the full variable domain is KAGVTQTPRYLIKTRGQQVTLSCSPISGHRSVSWYQQTPGQGLQFLFEYFSETQRNKGNFPGRFSGRQFSNSRSEMNVSTLELGDSALYLCASSPYYGTPIGYTFGSGTRLTVV.

V and J are TRBV3-1 (or the pseudogene TRBV3-2) and TRBJ2-1; D perhaps matches TRBD2 (5 bases). CDR3 length: 13 amino acids. The V end lost 0 bases, the J end lost 12 bases, and 12 bases lay between the germline ends. The germline V gene has CDR1 LGHDT and CDR2 YNNKEL (reference sequence). CDR3 sequence reads: CASSQDGGLLQFF. CDR3 nucleotide sequence: TGTGCCAGCAGCCAAGATGGCGGGTTGTTGCAGTTCTTC.